This T cell receptor beta chain originates from a study of cytomegalovirus exposure and HLA in healthy donors (TCRdb year 2017). The study in broad terms: An earlier analysis of several hundred of the donors reported approximately 300 Gb of sequence data and around 120 million unique TCR beta sequences from 150 million to 200 million T cells. Approximately 310 gigabases of sequencing data and some 85 million unique TCR sequences were included in an early release covering several hundred HLA-typed donors. Of the 300 to 500 genotyped donors, roughly 80% were placed in the genetic ancestry cluster associated with self-reported Caucasian donors. The study aimed to test whether signatures of past pathogen exposure could be identified by cataloging public T cell receptors. The T cell repertoires of under 700 subjects were profiled by immunosequencing and related to cytomegalovirus serostatus. A separate validation cohort of 100 to 150 different subjects was used in addition to the roughly 700-subject first cohort. High-throughput TCR immunosequencing, statistical association of individual TCRs with disease status, and machine learning were combined to predict cytomegalovirus infection status. In a later analysis, previously published TCR beta repertoires from 666 donors were re-analyzed and high-resolution HLA genotyping was added so that TCR occurrence patterns could be studied. Rather than using new phenotypic data, the later analysis identified candidate immune exposures from TCR beta sequences and from how often those sequences occurred across donors. In an earlier analysis of roughly 540 of the donors, high-throughput TCR beta sequencing was used to judge whether each TCR beta V gene segment behaved as functional or pseudogenic. Alongside the repertoire data, information on donor age, sex, ethnicity and CMV serostatus was compiled. In a later genetic analysis, genome-wide SNP genotypes for about three fifths of the roughly 670 donors were used, and that subset was treated as a discovery cohort. Every discovery cohort repertoire had been produced on one sequencing platform. Both class I and class II loci were covered by HLA typing, at four-digit resolution. Typing coverage varied by locus: roughly 620-640 donors for A, B, C, DRB1 and DQB1; roughly 510 for DQA1; about 590 for DPA1; fewer than 480 for DPB1. Several DR-DQ haplotypes were treated as single units for association and clustering because of strong linkage in the cohort. On average, roughly 250,000 unique TCR beta nucleotide sequences were sequenced per donor among 398 genotyped donors of the cohort, with roughly 19% of those sequences being non-productive.

General study outcomes and caveats: The 87-base-pair reads could not distinguish some IMGT-functional V segments, including TRBV6-2 and TRBV6-3, so those segments were excluded. Across donors, most TCR sequences were observed very rarely, whereas some public TCRs were present in many individuals. In a later analysis, 16,951 TCR beta sequences were associated with specific HLA alleles at a false discovery rate of 0.05. When HLA alleles, especially DR and DQ, strongly co-occurred, attributing TCR associations to individual alleles was difficult. According to a later analysis, TCR association rates differed among HLA loci, with DRB1 alleles showing the most associated TCRs and HLA-C alleles showing the fewest. Several of the top co-occurrence clusters appeared to be linked to parvovirus B19, influenza, CMV and Epstein-Barr virus, according to a later analysis. Sequencing depth was assumed to be roughly uniform across donors in the presence/absence analyses, though that assumption may not hold. An earlier analysis of some 590 of the donors showed that most TCR beta V segments appeared in productive rearrangements either about 87% or about 30% of the time, which broadly matched IMGT annotations. The classifier was reported to diagnose cytomegalovirus status with high specificity and sensitivity in both the original and validation cohorts. Immune exposure information for the cohort was limited to CMV serostatus. Because HLA typing was unavailable for some donors at each locus, only the typed subset was used in association tests. A later genetic analysis reported fewer N-insertions in productive TCRs among donors in an Asian-associated ancestry cluster than the roughly 640-donor mean. Because counts were too low, roughly 18 rarely observed V segments, including chromosome 9 orphons, were left out of the earlier analysis of approximately 500 of the donors. Compared with equally common non-associated chains, HLA-associated TCR beta chains in a later analysis were more clonally expanded and had lower generation probabilities. A further reported finding was that TCR beta sequences accurately predicted the HLA-A and HLA-B alleles for most subjects in the first cohort. A cluster of highly shared sequence variants was judged likely to be a technical artifact of the sequencing pipeline. Most CMV-associated TCR beta chains appeared to be HLA-restricted in a later analysis, and the HLA associations seemed to be driven largely by CMV exposure. The study listed 150 to 200 TCR beta chains as associated with cytomegalovirus. Three of the identified cytomegalovirus-associated TCR beta chains were confirmed in vitro to be specific for cytomegalovirus antigens. In this cohort, only TCR beta chains were sequenced, and detectable features were limited by the absence of alpha or paired-chain data. The authors suggested that the approach could potentially be extended to other disease states and immunological phenotypes. V-gene and J-gene trimming of TCR beta chains was associated with a missense DCLRE1C variant in a later genetic analysis, and the association was replicated in an independent cohort. Linkage disequilibrium might explain the correlated functional status among segregating V segments, but an unknown experimental factor could not be excluded.

The receptor library was made with the immunoSEQ multiplex PCR assay. For the multiplex PCR, a mixture combining 60 forward primers for TCR Vbeta segments and 13 reverse primers for TCR Jbeta segments was used. A multiplex PCR assay on genomic DNA amplified the CDR3 region of rearranged TCR beta genes. Amplified TCR beta libraries were sequenced as 87-base-pair reads on the Illumina HiSeq System. The published analysis was carried out like this. A later analysis counted approximately 84 million unique TCR beta chains across the 650 to 800 repertoires, and some 11 million of these chains were shared by at least two donors. Raw reads were error-corrected and collapsed into unique sequences with a nearest-neighbor algorithm that merged closely related sequences to remove PCR and sequencing errors. Alignment of CDR3 sequences to IMGT reference sequences was used to assign V, D and J gene segments. For a sequence to be retained, a match of at least six nucleotides to both a V gene segment and a J gene segment was required. Rearrangements were classified as productive when the CDR3 lacked stop codons and remained in frame with V and J, and all other rearrangements were classified as non-productive. CDR3 was defined according to IMGT convention as the region running from the second conserved V-encoded cysteine to the conserved J-encoded phenylalanine. The earlier analysis of some 580 of the donors excluded any sequence lacking an unambiguous match to a single V gene segment. In an earlier analysis of more than 500 of the donors, a V segment was called functional when productive rearrangements were above 56.7%, and segregating when the standard deviation between donors exceeded 5%. A statistical classification framework was built to diagnose cytomegalovirus status from the catalog of TCR beta chain sequences. V and J gene assignment, in a later analysis, came from comparing TCR nucleotide sequences with IMGT/GENE-DB human TR gene sequences. In a later analysis, CDR3 sequences and most-parsimonious VDJ recombination scenarios were assigned using the TCRdist pipeline. In a later analysis, every TCR beta chain was defined by the combination of its CDR3 amino acid sequence and its V-gene family, and reads without a unique V-gene family were dropped. To address suspected cross-contamination and a sequencing artifact, a later analysis removed a few hundred highly shared, low-generation-probability nucleotide sequences. A later analysis calculated a clonal expansion index for each public chain from normalized within-repertoire ranks of inferred template counts. In a later analysis, generation probabilities were computed with a VDJ recombination model fitted to out-of-frame rearrangements, and the resulting probabilities were checked against IGoR. In a later analysis, hypergeometric tests were used to score TCR-TCR, TCR-HLA and TCR-CMV co-occurrence, with a repertoire-size bias correction applied to TCR pairs. To estimate false discovery rates, a later analysis permuted the HLA or CMV assignments 20 times. In a later analysis, co-occurring TCRs were grouped using DBSCAN, and TCRdist sequence similarity was added for clustering within HLA-allele-positive subsets. For co-occurrence clustering, repertoires with fewer than 30,000 or more than 120,000 public chains were excluded, along with five or six repertoires with anomalous nucleotide sharing. The table was pulled from immuneACCESS by TCRdb, which kept in-frame rearrangements only. Such tables lose some clones; where checked, under half of the loss comes from unresolved V genes, and the rest has no known cause. From that table come the V and J calls and clone size; the DNA was used to work out D and trimming. This sample gives about 190,000 clones in total; roughly 80% of them show up just once. The top ten clones comprise over 5.5% of the sample.

The cohort consisted of 600 or so healthy bone marrow donors. Cohort members were all nominally healthy when sampled, although unrecorded immune exposures were likely present. The donor tested CMV seropositive, placing the donor among the approximately 310 seropositive members of the cohort. A peripheral blood sample was provided by each donor, and peripheral blood mononuclear cells were used for TCR beta sequencing. Genomic DNA was extracted from the blood cell samples with the Qiagen DNeasy Blood Extraction Kit. Including the terminal cysteine and phenylalanine, the CDR3 comprises 15 residues. The sequence is cut down to CDR3 DNA, 45 bases in frame from base 1. As encoded in the germline V gene, CDR1 is SGHTA while CDR2 is FQGNSA. The trim is 1 base for V and 0 bases for J, with a gap of 10 bases between the germline ends. A word on this clone: Its antigen is not yet known. No qualities accompany the bases; no much larger clone lies one base away.

The sequencing sample was made of PBMCs. The V and J segments used are TRBV7-2 and TRBJ2-7; the D segment could be TRBD1, given 5 matching bases. The clonotype comes from a man aged 35-49 years in good health and CMV-seropositive. CDR3 sequence: CASSLVRGSSYEQYF. The bases are TGTGCCAGCAGCTTAGTAAGGGGAAGCTCCTACGAGCAGTACTTC.